This TCR beta chain came from a study of blood T cell repertoires in COVID-19. In the authors' workflow: Quantification of nucleated cells was approximated via reference gene primer amplification. Repertoires were generated with immunoSEQ multiplex PCR, while TCRdb's copy carries only in-frame clones and drops some. The V and J calls and the clone size are those of that table, but D and trimming were determined from the DNA. The sample holds some 530,000 clones, around 85% seen once. The CDR3 is 14 residues long. Per germline, CDR1 SGHRS and CDR2 YFSETQ. Participants were aged about 18 to 89 years from roughly 26 US areas. Participants' reported clinical history set cohort assignment. Cohort 3 donors were reported recovered after two negative PCRs, clearance, or symptom resolution. Concerning this clone: A read error may account for a junction end that differs from germline. Other DNA sequences in the same sample also yield this CDR3.

V usage is TRBV5-1 and J usage is TRBJ2-3, with 7 bases aligning to TRBD1. This clonotype was obtained from a woman aged 55 to 70 who had recovered from COVID-19. Sequencing input: PBMCs or T cells enriched from blood (not recorded which). As DNA, the CDR3 is TGCGCCAGCAGCCGGGACAGTGGCACGGATACGCAGTATTTT. This translates into CASSRDSGTDTQYF.